Sequencing of this T cell receptor (beta chain) was carried out in a study of shared T cell receptors in the human thymus. CDR1 and CDR2 from the germline V gene are LNHDA and SQIVND (reference sequence). CDR3 length: 16 amino acids. V was pared by 5 bases and J by 9 bases, with 26 bases between. Using immunoSEQ multiplex PCR, the repertoire was profiled, and TCRdb retains in-frame clones only, with some absent. The profile shows under 850,000 clones, around nine tenths of them singletons. The data also belong to a second study, concerning human thymus T cells. In that study: From resections taken during corrective heart surgery, the thymus tissue was obtained.

J is TRBJ2-7 and V is TRBV19; D possibly corresponds to TRBD1 (6 bases). The TCR originated in a boy in the first two years of life with a congenital heart defect. The material sequenced was thymocytes. CDR3 sequence reads: CASSAAADRRPNGQYF. The CDR3 DNA sequence: TGTGCCAGTAGTGCCGCCGCAGACAGGCGCCCTAACGGGCAGTACTTC.